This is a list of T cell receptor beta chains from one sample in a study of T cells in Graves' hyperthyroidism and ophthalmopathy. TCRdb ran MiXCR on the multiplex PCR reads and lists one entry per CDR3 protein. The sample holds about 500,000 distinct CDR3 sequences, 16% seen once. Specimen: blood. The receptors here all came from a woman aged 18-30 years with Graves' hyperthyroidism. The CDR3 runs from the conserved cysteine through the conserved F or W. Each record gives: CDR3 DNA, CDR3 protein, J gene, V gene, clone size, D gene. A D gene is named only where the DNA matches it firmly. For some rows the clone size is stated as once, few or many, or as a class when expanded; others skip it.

TGTGCCAGTAGCAGGGACGCGAACACCGGGGAGCTGTTTTTT CASSRDANTGELFF TRBJ2-2 TRBV19 . .
TGTGCCATCAGTGGGGGAGTGTATGGCTACACCTTC CAISGGVYGYTF TRBJ1-2 TRBV10-3 . .
TGCAGTGCTGCCCGTGGGGTCACTGAAGCTTTCTTT CSAARGVTEAFF TRBJ1-1 TRBV20-1 many .
TGCGCCAGCAGCCAAGATGGGACAGGGATCGACGAGCAGTACTTC CASSQDGTGIDEQYF TRBJ2-7 TRBV4-3 few TRBD1
TGTGCCAGCAGTCCAATAACCGGACTAGCGGCCTACGAGCAGTACTTC CASSPITGLAAYEQYF TRBJ2-7 TRBV28 many TRBD2
TGTGCCAGCAGCTTAATTGTACCGGGAGGCCCCCACGAGCAGTACTTC CASSLIVPGGPHEQYF TRBJ2-7 TRBV7-9 . TRBD2
TGTGCCAGCAGTTTCGCAGGGGGATTGAACACTGAAGCTTTCTTT CASSFAGGLNTEAFF TRBJ1-1 TRBV12-3/TRBV12-4 many TRBD1
TGTGCCAGCAGTTTTGGAGTAAACACCATATATTTT CASSFGVNTIYF TRBJ1-3 TRBV12-3/TRBV12-4 few .
TGTGCCAGCAGCTTAGTTTATAACTTCGGACTAGCGGTAAACAATGAGCAGTTCTTC CASSLVYNFGLAVNNEQFF TRBJ2-1 TRBV7-6 few TRBD2
TGCGCCAGCGACCCCGGGCTTCAGAGAACAGATACGCAGTATTTT CASDPGLQRTDTQYF TRBJ2-3 TRBV5-1 few .
TGTGCCAGCCGGAGGTGGGCAGGGGGCGTCACCGGGGAGCTGTTTTTT CASRRWAGGVTGELFF TRBJ2-2 TRBV11-2 few TRBD1
TGTGCCAGCAGTCCATTGGGACTAGCGGGAACGAACACCGGGGAGCTGTTTTTT CASSPLGLAGTNTGELFF TRBJ2-2 TRBV28 many TRBD2
TGTGCCAGCAGTGATTCGAGGGGGGGGCCGGGCGAGCAGTACTTC CASSDSRGGPGEQYF TRBJ2-7 TRBV6-1 many .
TGTGCCAGCAGTTTGTCTTCGGGGCCCGGCGGAGGCTACACCTTC CASSLSSGPGGGYTF TRBJ1-2 TRBV12-3/TRBV12-4 few .
TGTGCCAGCAGTTCCCCTGACAGGGTCGAGACCCAGTACTTC CASSSPDRVETQYF TRBJ2-5 TRBV27 few TRBD1
TGTGCCAGCAGCCAAGTCGTAAGCGCCGGGGAGCTGTTTTTT CASSQVVSAGELFF TRBJ2-2 TRBV3-1 . .
TGTGCCAGCAGTGGGGACAGGGGTCATGAGCAGTTCTTC CASSGDRGHEQFF TRBJ2-1 TRBV12-3/TRBV12-4 many TRBD1
TGCGCCAGCAGCCATATAGGGGGCTCTGGAAACACCATATATTTT CASSHIGGSGNTIYF TRBJ1-3 TRBV4-1 . .
TGTGCCAGCAGCCAAGACCGGCCAGGGGACTATGGCTACACCTTC CASSQDRPGDYGYTF TRBJ1-2 TRBV14 many .
TGTGCCAGTCGACTCAGGACAGGGAAAGAGACCCAGTACTTC CASRLRTGKETQYF TRBJ2-5 TRBV2 many TRBD1
TGTGCCAGCAGCATGGGCAGGGCTAACTATGGCTACACCTTC CASSMGRANYGYTF TRBJ1-2 TRBV6-2/TRBV6-3 few .
TGTGCCAGCAGTGTCGAGGGGGGAAATCAGCCCCAGCATTTT CASSVEGGNQPQHF TRBJ1-5 TRBV2 many .
TGTGCCAGCAGTTGGACTAGCGGGATTCGGTCCGAGCAGTACTTC CASSWTSGIRSEQYF TRBJ2-7 TRBV28 many TRBD2
TGCAGCGTTGGGACAGGGGACTTAGGGGAGACCCAGTACTTC CSVGTGDLGETQYF TRBJ2-5 TRBV29-1 . TRBD1
TGCGCCAGCAAAAGGTTTATGAACACTGAATCTTTCTTT CASKRFMNTESFF TRBJ1-1 TRBV5-1 . .
TGTGCCAGCAGCAAAAGACTAGCGGGGAGAGACAATGAGCAGTTCTTC CASSKRLAGRDNEQFF TRBJ2-1 TRBV3-1 . TRBD2
TGTGCCAGCAGCGTAGGACCAGGACCCAAAGAAGCTTTCTTT CASSVGPGPKEAFF TRBJ1-1 TRBV9 . .
TGTGCCAGCAGCCAACCGAGGCAGGGCTTATCTAACTATGGCTACACCTTC CASSQPRQGLSNYGYTF TRBJ1-2 TRBV7-9 . .
TGTGCCAGCTCGCGTGAGACAGGTGGCATTTCCCTCGAGCAGTACTTC CASSRETGGISLEQYF TRBJ2-7 TRBV18 few .